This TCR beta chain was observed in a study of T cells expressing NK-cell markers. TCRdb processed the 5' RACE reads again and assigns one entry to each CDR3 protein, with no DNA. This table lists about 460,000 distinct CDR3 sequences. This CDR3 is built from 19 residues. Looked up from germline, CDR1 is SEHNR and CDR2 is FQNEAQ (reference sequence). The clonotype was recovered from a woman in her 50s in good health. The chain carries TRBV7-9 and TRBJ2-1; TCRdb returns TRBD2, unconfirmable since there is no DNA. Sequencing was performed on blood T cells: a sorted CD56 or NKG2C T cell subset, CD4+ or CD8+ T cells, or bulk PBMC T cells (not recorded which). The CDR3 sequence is CASSLRAGLAGGRYNEQFF. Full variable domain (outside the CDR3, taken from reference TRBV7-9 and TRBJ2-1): DTGVSQNPRHKITKRGQNVTFRCDPISEHNRLYWYRQTLGQGPEFLTYFQNEAQLEKSRLLSDRFSAERPKGSFSTLEIQRTEQGDSAMYLCASSLRAGLAGGRYNEQFFGPGTRLTVL.